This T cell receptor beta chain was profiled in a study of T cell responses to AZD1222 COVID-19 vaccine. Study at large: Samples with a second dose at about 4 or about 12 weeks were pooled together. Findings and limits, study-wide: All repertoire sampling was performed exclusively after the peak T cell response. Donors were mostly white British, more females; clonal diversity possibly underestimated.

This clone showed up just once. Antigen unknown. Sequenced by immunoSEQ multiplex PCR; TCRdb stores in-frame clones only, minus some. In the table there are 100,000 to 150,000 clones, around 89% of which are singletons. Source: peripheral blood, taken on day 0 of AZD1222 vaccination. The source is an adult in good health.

Written as DNA, the CDR3 is TGTGCCAGCAGTCCGGGACGAGGGGTCTACGAGCAGTACTTC. Its translation: CASSPGRGVYEQYF. V gene TRBV25-1 combines with J gene TRBJ2-7, with D perhaps being TRBD1 or TRBD2 (5 bases each). The CDR3 runs 14 residues. Germline-derived CDR1 and CDR2 are MGHDK and SYGVNS. The V gene lost 5 bases and the J gene lost 3 bases, with 14 bases spanning the gap.